This paragraph reports one T cell receptor (beta chain). What it binds is unknown. This specimen comes from a study of T cell repertoires and HLA-DP antigens. Study context: Versus self, one alloantigen differed at one groove amino acid, the other at ten. A couple of male donors and one female donor spanned ages 18-to-29 through 60-to-69.

Purity of the untouched CD4+ T cells was about 97.7%. Assay used: immunoSEQ multiplex PCR; TCRdb lists only in-frame clones, some missing. The data show around 110,000 clones, with roughly 92% seen just once and about 0.27% held by the top ten. The CDR3 has 16 amino acids. The V gene lost 3 bases and the J gene lost 2 bases, with 16 bases spanning the gap. Looked up from germline, CDR1 is LNHDA and CDR2 is SQIVND (reference sequence). Sequencing was performed on CD4+ T cells from PBMCs. The source of this sequence is a woman aged 18-30 years in good health and CMV-seronegative. The chain combines TRBV19 with TRBJ1-1, with a weak D call TRBD1 (5 bases). CDR3 sequence (DNA): TGTGCCAGTAGTATGGGACGGTGGGGGGGAAACACTGAAGCTTTCTTT. Protein: CASSMGRWGGNTEAFF.